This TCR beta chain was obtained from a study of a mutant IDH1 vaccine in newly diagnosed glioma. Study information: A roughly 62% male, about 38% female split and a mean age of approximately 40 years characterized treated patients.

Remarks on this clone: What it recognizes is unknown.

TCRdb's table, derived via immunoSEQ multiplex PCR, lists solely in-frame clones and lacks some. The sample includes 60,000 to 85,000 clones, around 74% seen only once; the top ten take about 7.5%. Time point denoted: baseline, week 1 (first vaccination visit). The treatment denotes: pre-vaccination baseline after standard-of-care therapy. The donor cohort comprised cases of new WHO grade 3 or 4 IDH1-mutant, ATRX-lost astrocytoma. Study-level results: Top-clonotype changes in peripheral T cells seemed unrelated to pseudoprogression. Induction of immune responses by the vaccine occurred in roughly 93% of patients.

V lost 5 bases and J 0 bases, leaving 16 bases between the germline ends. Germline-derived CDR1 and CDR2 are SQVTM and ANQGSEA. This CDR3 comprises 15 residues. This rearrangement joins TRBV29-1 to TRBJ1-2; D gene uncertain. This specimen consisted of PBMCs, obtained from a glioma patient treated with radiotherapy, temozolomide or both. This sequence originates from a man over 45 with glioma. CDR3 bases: TGCAGCGTTCCCTGGCGTGGCAGAACTAACTATGGCTACACCTTC. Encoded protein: CSVPWRGRTNYGYTF.